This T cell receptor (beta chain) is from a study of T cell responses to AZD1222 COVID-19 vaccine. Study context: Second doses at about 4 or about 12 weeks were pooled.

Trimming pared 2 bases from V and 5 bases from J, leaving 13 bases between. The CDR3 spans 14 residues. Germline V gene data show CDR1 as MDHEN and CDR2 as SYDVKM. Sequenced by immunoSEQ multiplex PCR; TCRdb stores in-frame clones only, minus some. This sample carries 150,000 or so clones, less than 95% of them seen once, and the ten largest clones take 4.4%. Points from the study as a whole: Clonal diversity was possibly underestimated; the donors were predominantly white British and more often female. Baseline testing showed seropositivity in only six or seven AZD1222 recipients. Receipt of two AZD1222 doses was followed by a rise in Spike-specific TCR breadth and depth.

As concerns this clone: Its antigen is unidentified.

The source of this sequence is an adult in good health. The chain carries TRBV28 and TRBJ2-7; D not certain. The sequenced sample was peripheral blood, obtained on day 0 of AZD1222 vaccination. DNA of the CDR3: TGTGCCAGCAGTTTAGAGAGAAGTCTCGACGAGCAGTACTTC. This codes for CASSLERSLDEQYF.